The sequence of this TCR beta chain was determined in a study of blood T cell repertoires in COVID-19. Study as a whole: Researchers got acute and convalescent COVID-19 samples from the United States, Italy and Spain. T cells, B-cell-depleted T cells, or PBMCs provided the cDNA or gDNA that served as material.

Assay: immunoSEQ multiplex PCR; the TCRdb copy retains only in-frame clones and omits some. The sample contains approximately 260,000 clones, roughly 83% of which appear only once. The CDR3 has 16 residues. V was clipped by 5 bases and J by 1 base; unmatched bases: 7. Per germline, CDR1 SGHRS and CDR2 YFSETQ. This sequence was found in a man between 60 and 70 years old who had recovered from COVID-19. The chain has TRBV5-1 and TRBJ1-4; TRBD1 aligns across 8 bases. The material sequenced was peripheral blood. The chain's CDR3 is CASRPGQGLTNEKLFF. CDR3 in DNA: TGCGCCAGCAGACCCGGACAGGGTTTAACTAATGAAAAACTGTTTTTT.